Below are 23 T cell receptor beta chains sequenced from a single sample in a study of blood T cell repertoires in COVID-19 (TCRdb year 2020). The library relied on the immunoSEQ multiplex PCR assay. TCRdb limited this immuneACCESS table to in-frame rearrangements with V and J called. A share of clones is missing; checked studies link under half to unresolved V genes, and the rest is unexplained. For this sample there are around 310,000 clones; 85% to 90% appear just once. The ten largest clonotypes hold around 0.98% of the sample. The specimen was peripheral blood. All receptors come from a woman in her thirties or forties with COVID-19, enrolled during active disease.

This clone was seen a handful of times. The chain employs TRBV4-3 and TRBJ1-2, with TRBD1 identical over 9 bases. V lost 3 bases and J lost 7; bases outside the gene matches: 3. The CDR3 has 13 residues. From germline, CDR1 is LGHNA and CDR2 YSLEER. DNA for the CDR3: TGCGCCAGCAGCCAGGGACAGGGTGGTGGCTACACCTTC. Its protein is CASSQGQGGGYTF.

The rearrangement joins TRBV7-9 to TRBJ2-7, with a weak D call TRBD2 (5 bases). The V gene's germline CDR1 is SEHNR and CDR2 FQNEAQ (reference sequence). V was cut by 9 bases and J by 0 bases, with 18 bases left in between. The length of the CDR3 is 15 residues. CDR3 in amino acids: CASNPWELSSYEQYF. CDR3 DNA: TGTGCCAGTAACCCCTGGGAGCTTAGCTCCTACGAGCAGTACTTC.

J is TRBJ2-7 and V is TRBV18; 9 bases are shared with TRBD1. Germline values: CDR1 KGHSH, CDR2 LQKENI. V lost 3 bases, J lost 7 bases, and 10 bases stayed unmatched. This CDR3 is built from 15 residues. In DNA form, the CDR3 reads TGTGCCAGCTCACCTCCGGGACAGGGATCGGAGGAGCAGTACTTC. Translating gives CASSPPGQGSEEQYF.

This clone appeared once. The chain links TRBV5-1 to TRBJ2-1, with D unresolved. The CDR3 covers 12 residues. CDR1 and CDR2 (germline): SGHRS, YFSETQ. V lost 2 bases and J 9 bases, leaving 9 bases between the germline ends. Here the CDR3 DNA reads TGCGCCAGCAGCTTTCCACTTCGTGAGCAGTTCTTC. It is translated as CASSFPLREQFF.

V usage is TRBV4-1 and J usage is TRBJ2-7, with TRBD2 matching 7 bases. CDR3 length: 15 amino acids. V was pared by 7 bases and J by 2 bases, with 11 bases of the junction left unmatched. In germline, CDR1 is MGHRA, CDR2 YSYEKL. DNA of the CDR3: TGCGCCAGCAAGACCTTAGCGGGCCTAACCTACGAGCAGTACTTC. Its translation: CASKTLAGLTYEQYF.

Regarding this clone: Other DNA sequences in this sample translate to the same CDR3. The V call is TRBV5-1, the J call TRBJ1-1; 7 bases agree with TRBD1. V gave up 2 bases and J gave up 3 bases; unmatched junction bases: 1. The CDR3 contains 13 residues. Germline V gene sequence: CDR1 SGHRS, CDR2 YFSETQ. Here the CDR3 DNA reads TGCGCCAGCAGCTTAACAGGGGACACTGAAGCTTTCTTT. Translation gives CASSLTGDTEAFF.

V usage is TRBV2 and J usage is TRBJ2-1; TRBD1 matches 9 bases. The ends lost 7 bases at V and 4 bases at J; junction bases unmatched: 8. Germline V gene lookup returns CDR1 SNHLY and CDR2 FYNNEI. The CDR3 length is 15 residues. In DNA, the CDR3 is TGTGCCAGCACCTTAAGTGGGACAGGGTACAATGAGCAGTTCTTC. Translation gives CASTLSGTGYNEQFF.

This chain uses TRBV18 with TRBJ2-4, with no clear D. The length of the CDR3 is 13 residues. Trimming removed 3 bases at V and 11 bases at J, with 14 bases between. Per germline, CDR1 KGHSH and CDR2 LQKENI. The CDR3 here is CASSPSLDPVQYF. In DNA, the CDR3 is TGTGCCAGCTCACCTTCGTTAGATCCCGTTCAGTACTTC.

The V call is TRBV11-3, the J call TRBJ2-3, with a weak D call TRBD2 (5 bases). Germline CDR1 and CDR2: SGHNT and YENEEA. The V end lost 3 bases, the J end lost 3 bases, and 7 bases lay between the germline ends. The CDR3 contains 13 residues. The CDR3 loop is CASSFRETDTQYF. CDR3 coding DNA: TGTGCCAGCAGCTTCCGGGAAACAGATACGCAGTATTTT.

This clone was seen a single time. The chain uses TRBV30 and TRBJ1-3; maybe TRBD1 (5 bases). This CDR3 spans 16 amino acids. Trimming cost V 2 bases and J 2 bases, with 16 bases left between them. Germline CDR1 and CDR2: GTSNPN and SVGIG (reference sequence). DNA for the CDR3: TGTGCCTGGAGTCCTACAGGAACTCGGACTGGAAACACCATATATTTT. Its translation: CAWSPTGTRTGNTIYF.

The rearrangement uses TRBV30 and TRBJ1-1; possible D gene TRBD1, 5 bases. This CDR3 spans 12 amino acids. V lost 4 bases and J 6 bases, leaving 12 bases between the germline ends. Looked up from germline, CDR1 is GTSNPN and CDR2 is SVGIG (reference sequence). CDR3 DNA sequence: TGTGCCTGGACTGACAGCCAGTCTGAAGCTTTCTTT. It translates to CAWTDSQSEAFF.

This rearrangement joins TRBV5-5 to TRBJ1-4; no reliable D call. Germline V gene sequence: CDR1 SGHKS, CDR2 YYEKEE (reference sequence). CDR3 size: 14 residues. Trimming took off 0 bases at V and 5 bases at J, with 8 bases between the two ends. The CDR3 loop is CASSLVQENEKLFF. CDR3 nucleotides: TGTGCCAGCAGCTTGGTCCAGGAAAATGAAAAACTGTTTTTT.

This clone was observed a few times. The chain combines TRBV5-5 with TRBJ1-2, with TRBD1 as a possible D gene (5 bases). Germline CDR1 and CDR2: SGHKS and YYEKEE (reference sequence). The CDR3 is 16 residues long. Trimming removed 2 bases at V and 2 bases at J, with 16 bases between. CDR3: CASSLPQGGGNYGYTF. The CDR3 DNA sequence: TGTGCCAGCAGCTTACCCCAAGGTGGGGGGAACTATGGCTACACCTTC.

The CDR3 DNA is TGTGCCAGCAGTCCTTGGACTAGCGGGAGCTATGAGCAGTTCTTC. This sequence encodes CASSPWTSGSYEQFF. This chain links TRBV2 with TRBJ2-1, with TRBD2 identical over 13 bases. The V gene end was trimmed by 5 bases and the J gene end by 8 bases; junction bases not matched to a gene: 6. This CDR3 contains 15 residues. Germline V lookup: CDR1 SNHLY, CDR2 FYNNEI. Looking up the rest from reference TRBV2 and TRBJ2-1 gives the full variable domain: EPEVTQTPSHQVTQMGQEVILRCVPISNHLYFYWYRQILGQKVEFLVSFYNNEISEKSEIFDDQFSVERPDGSNFTLKIRSTKLEDSAMYFCASSPWTSGSYEQFFGPGTRLTVL.

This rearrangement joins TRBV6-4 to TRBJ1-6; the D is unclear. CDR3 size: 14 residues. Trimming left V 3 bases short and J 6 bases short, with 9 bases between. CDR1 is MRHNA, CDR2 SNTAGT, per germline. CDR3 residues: CASSEVGFNSPLHF. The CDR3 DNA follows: TGTGCCAGCAGTGAAGTGGGCTTTAATTCACCCCTCCACTTT.

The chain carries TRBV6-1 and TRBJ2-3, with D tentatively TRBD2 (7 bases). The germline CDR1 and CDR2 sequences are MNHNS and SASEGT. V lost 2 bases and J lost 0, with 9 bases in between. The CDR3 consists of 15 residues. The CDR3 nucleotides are TGTGCCAGCAGTGAAAGGGGGGGCAGCACAGATACGCAGTATTTT. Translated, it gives CASSERGGSTDTQYF.

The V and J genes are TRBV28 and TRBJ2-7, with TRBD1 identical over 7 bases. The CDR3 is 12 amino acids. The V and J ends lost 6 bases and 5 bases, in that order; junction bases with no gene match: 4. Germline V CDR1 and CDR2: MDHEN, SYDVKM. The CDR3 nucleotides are TGTGCCAGCAGGATACAGGGGAACGAGCAGTACTTC. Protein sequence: CASRIQGNEQYF.

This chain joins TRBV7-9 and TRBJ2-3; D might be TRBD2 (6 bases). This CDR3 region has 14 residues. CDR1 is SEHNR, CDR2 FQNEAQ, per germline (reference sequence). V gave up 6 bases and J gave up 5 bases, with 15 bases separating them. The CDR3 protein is CASSQRELGDTQYF. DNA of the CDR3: TGTGCCAGCAGTCAACGGGAGCTCGGAGATACGCAGTATTTT.

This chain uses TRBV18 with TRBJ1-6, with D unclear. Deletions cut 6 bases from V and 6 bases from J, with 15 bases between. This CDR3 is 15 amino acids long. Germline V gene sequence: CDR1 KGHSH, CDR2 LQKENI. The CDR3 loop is CASSREASGNSPLHF. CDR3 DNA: TGTGCCAGCTCGCGGGAGGCCAGCGGTAATTCACCCCTCCACTTT.

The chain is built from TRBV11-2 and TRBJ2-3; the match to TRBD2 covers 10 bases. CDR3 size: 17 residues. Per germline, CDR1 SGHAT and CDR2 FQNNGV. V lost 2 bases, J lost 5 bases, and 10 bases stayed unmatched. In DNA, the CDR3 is TGTGCCAGCAGCTTAAGATCTAGCGGGGGATATGGAGATACGCAGTATTTT. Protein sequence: CASSLRSSGGYGDTQYF.

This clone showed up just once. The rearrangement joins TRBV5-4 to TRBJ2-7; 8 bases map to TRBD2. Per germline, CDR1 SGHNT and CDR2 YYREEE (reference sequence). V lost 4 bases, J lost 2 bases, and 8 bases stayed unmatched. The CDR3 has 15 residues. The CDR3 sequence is CASSPTGTRAYEQYF. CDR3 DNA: TGTGCCAGCAGCCCGACCGGGACTAGAGCCTACGAGCAGTACTTC.

CDR3 DNA: TGTGCCAGCAGCGTAGGCCTCAGCGGGGGGGCCCACGAGCAGTACTTC. This gives the protein CASSVGLSGGAHEQYF. This sequence joins TRBV9 and TRBJ2-7; TRBD2 matches 10 bases. Germline V lookup: CDR1 SGDLS, CDR2 YYNGEE. After removal of 0 bases from V and 5 bases from J, the junction contained 8 bases not matched to a gene. CDR3 size: 16 residues.

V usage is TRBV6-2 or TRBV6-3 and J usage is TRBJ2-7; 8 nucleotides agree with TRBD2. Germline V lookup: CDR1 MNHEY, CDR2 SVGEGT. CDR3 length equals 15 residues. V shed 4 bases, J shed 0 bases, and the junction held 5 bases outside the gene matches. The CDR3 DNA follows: TGTGCCAGCAGTTCGGGGGGGTTAAGCTCCTACGAGCAGTACTTC. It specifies CASSSGGLSSYEQYF.